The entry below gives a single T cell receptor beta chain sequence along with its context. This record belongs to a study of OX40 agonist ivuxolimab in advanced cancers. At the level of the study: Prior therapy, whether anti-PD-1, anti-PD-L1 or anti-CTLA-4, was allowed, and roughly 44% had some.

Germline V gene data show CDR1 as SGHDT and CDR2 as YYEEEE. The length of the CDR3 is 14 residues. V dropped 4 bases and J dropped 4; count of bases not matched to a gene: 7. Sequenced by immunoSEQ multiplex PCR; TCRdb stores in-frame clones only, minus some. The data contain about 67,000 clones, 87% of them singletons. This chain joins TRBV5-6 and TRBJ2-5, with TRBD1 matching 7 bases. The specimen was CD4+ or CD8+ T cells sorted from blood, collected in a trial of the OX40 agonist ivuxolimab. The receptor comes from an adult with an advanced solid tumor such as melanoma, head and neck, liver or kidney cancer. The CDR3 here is CASSPYDRVETQYF. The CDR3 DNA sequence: TGTGCCAGCAGCCCCTACGACAGGGTAGAGACCCAGTACTTC.